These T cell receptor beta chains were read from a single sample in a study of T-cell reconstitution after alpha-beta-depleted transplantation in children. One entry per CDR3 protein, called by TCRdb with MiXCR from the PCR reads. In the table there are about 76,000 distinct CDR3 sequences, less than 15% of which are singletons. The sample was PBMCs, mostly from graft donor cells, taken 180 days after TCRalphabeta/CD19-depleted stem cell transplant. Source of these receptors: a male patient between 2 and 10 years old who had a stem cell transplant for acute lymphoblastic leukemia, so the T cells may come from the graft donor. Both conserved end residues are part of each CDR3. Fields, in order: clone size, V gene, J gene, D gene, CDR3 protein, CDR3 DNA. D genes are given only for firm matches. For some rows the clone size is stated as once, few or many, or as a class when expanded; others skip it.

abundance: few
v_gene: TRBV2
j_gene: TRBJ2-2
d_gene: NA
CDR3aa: CASSGSRGNTGELFF
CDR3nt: TGTGCCAGCAGTGGGAGCCGGGGGAACACCGGGGAGCTGTTTTTT

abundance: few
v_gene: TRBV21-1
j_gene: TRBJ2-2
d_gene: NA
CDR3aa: CASSKTVRGGHGELFF
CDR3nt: TGTGCCAGCAGCAAGACGGTCCGGGGGGGGCACGGGGAGCTGTTTTTT

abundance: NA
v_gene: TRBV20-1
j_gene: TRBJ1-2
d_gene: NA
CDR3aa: CSAGAGPNYGYTF
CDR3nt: TGCAGTGCCGGGGCAGGGCCTAACTATGGCTACACCTTC

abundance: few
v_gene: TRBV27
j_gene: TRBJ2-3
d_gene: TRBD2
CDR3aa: CASSRGLAGTDTQYF
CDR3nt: TGTGCCAGCAGTCGAGGACTAGCGGGCACAGATACGCAGTATTTT

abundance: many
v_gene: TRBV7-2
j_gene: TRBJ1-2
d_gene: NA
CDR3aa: CASSFQPDRLLYGYTF
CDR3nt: TGTGCCAGCAGCTTCCAACCCGACAGGCTCCTTTATGGCTACACCTTC

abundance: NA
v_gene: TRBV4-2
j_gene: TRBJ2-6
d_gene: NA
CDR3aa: CASSPTPDSRSSGANVLTF
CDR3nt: TGTGCCAGCAGCCCGACCCCCGACTCTAGGTCTTCTGGGGCCAACGTCCTGACTTTC

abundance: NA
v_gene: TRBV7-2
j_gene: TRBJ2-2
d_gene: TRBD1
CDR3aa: CASSPGGTSSGELFF
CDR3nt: TGTGCCAGCAGCCCAGGGGGCACAAGTAGTGGGGAGCTGTTTTTT

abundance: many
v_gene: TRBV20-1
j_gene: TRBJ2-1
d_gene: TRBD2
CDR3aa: CSARGASGTGYNEQFF
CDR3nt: TGCAGTGCTAGAGGGGCTAGCGGGACCGGTTACAATGAGCAGTTCTTC

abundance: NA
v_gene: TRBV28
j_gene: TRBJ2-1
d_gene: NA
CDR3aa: CASSFPLRRGNEQFF
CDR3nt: TGTGCCAGCAGTTTTCCGCTGCGGCGGGGCAATGAGCAGTTCTTC

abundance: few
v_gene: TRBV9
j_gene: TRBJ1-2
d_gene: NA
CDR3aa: CASSVADKRPSYTF
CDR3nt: TGTGCCAGCAGCGTAGCCGACAAGCGGCCCTCCTACACCTTC

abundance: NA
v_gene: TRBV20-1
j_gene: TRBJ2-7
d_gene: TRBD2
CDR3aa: CSARKSRTSLNEQYF
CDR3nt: TGCAGTGCTCGTAAATCCAGGACTAGCTTGAACGAGCAGTACTTC

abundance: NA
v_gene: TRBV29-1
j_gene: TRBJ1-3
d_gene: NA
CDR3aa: CSVKGGKPTMSGNTIYF
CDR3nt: TGCAGCGTAAAGGGGGGGAAGCCCACTATGTCAGGAAACACCATATATTTT

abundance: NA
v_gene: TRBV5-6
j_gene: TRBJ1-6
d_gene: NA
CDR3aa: CASSLEGVAPLHF
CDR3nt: TGTGCCAGCAGCTTGGAGGGGGTCGCACCCCTCCACTTT

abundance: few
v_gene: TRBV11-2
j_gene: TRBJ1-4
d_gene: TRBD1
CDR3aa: CASSLETGRNEKLFF
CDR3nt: TGTGCCAGCAGCTTAGAGACAGGGAGAAATGAAAAACTGTTTTTT

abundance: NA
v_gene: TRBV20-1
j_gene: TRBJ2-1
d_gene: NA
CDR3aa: CSARPLEQFF
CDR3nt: TGCAGTGCTAGGCCGTTGGAGCAGTTCTTC

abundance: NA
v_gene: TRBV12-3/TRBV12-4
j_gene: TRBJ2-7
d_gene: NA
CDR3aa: CASSLALGNIPYEQYF
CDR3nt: TGTGCCAGCAGTCTCGCTTTGGGGAACATACCCTACGAGCAGTACTTC

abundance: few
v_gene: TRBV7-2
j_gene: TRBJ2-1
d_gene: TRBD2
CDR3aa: CASVTSGYNEQFF
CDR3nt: TGTGCCAGCGTAACTAGCGGGTACAATGAGCAGTTCTTC

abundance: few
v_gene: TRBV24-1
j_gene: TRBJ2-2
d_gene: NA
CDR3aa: CATSDFPRTASNTGELFF
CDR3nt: TGTGCCACCAGTGATTTCCCCCGGACAGCCTCGAACACCGGGGAGCTGTTTTTT

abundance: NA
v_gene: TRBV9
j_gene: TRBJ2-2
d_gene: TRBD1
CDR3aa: CASSVTGGRWTGELFF
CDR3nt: TGTGCCAGCAGCGTGACAGGGGGCAGGTGGACCGGGGAGCTGTTTTTT

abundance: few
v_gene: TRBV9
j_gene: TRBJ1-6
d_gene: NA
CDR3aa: CASSGGWDSYNSPLHF
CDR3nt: TGTGCCAGCAGTGGGGGATGGGACTCCTATAATTCACCCCTCCACTTT

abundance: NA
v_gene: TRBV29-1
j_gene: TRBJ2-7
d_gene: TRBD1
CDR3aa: CSVSGTGIKFYEQYF
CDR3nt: TGCAGCGTTTCCGGGACAGGGATAAAATTCTACGAGCAGTACTTC

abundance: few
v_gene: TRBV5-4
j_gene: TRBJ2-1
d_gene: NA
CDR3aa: CASSLDGFLGDEQFF
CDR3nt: TGTGCCAGCAGCTTGGACGGCTTCCTAGGGGATGAGCAGTTCTTC

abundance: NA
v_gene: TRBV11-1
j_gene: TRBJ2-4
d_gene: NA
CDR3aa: CASSLAEDLTSLAKNIQYF
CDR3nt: TGTGCCAGCAGCTTAGCGGAGGACCTGACATCTCTGGCCAAAAACATTCAGTACTTC

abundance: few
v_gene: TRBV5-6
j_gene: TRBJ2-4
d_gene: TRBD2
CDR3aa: CASSLPPGTRPENIQYF
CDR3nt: TGTGCCAGCAGCTTGCCTCCGGGGACTAGACCCGAAAACATTCAGTACTTC

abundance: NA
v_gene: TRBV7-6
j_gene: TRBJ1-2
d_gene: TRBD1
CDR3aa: CASSFPTGGKDGYTF
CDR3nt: TGTGCCAGCAGCTTCCCGACAGGGGGAAAAGATGGCTACACCTTC

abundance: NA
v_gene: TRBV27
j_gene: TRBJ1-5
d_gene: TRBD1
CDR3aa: CASRRQGKGAQPQHF
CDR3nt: TGTGCCAGCAGGCGACAGGGGAAAGGGGCTCAGCCCCAGCATTTT

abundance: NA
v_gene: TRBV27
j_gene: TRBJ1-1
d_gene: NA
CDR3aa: CASSLGTSGEAFF
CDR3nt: TGTGCCAGCAGCTTAGGAACGTCTGGCGAAGCTTTCTTT

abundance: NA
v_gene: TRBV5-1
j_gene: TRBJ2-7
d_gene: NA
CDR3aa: CASSLVGFWYEQYF
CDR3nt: TGCGCCAGCAGCTTGGTCGGGTTCTGGTACGAGCAGTACTTC

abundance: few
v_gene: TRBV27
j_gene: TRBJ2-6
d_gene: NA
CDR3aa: CASSPAPGAGANVLTF
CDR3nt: TGTGCCAGCAGTCCCGCCCCAGGGGCTGGGGCCAACGTCCTGACTTTC

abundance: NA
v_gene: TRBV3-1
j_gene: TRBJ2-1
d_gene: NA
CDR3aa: CASSQSNNEQFF
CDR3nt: TGTGCCAGCAGCCAAAGTAACAATGAGCAGTTCTTC